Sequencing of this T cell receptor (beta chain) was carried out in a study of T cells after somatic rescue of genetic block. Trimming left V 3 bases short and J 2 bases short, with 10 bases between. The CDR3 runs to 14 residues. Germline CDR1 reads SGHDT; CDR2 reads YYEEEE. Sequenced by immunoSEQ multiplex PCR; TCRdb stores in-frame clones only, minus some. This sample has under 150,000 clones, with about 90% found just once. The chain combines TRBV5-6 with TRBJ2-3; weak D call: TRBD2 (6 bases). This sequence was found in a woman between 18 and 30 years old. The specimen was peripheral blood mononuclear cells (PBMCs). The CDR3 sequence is CASSWAGPTDTQYF. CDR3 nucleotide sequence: TGTGCCAGCAGCTGGGCGGGGCCCACAGATACGCAGTATTTT.